A selection of T cell receptor beta chains follows, all from one sample in a study of T cells in Graves' hyperthyroidism and ophthalmopathy. One entry per CDR3 protein results from TCRdb running MiXCR on the multiplex PCR reads. The sample yields approximately 330,000 distinct CDR3 sequences, about an eighth seen once. What was sequenced was blood. The receptors were gathered from a middle-aged woman with Graves' ophthalmopathy. The CDR3 runs from the conserved cysteine through the conserved F or W. A D gene is named only where the DNA matches it firmly. Clone size is not always given. Where it is, it says once, few, many or a class for expanded clones.

CDR3 length	D gene	V gene	clone size	J gene	CDR3 DNA	CDR3 protein
13	TRBD1	TRBV20-1	many	TRBJ1-2	TGCAGTGCCCGGGACAGGGTCCTGGATGGCTACACCTTC	CSARDRVLDGYTF
14	NA	TRBV27	many	TRBJ2-3	TGTGCCAGCAGTGACAGCCTCGCGGCAGATACGCAGTATTTT	CASSDSLAADTQYF
12	NA	TRBV11-3	many	TRBJ2-5	TGTGCCAGCAGCACGGTGGGGGAGACCCAGTACTTC	CASSTVGETQYF
15	TRBD2	TRBV6-1	many	TRBJ2-2	TGTGCCAGCATCAAAAGCGGGGGTTCGACCGGGGAGCTGTTTTTT	CASIKSGGSTGELFF
16	TRBD2	TRBV19	many	TRBJ2-3	TGTGCCAGCTCAAGCCGGACTAGCGGGATCACAGATACGCAGTATTTT	CASSSRTSGITDTQYF
18	TRBD1	TRBV6-1	few	TRBJ2-2	TGTGCCAGCACAACCGGGACAGGTAGCGGATACAACACCGGGGAGCTGTTTTTT	CASTTGTGSGYNTGELFF
15	TRBD2	TRBV20-1	NA	TRBJ2-3	TGCAGTGCTAGAGATACTAGCGGGCACACAGATACGCAGTATTTT	CSARDTSGHTDTQYF
12	NA	TRBV18	many	TRBJ2-3	TGTGCCAGCTCACCACCGGCGGATACGCAGTATTTT	CASSPPADTQYF
14	TRBD2	TRBV11-1	many	TRBJ2-7	TGTGCCAGCAGCGCGACTAGCGGACGCTACGAGCAGTACTTC	CASSATSGRYEQYF
14	TRBD1	TRBV20-1	many	TRBJ1-1	TGCAGTGCTAGTACCGGGACAGGGGGGACTGAAGCTTTCTTT	CSASTGTGGTEAFF
14	NA	TRBV6-5	many	TRBJ2-5	TGTGCCAGCAGTTACACCCGGACAGTAAAGACCCAGTACTTC	CASSYTRTVKTQYF
12	NA	TRBV2	many	TRBJ2-7	TGTGCCAGCAGGGGCGGGACAGTCGAGCAGTACTTC	CASRGGTVEQYF
14	NA	TRBV14	many	TRBJ1-6	TGTGCCAGCAGCCAAGCACAGTATAATTCACCCCTCCACTTT	CASSQAQYNSPLHF
14	TRBD1	TRBV29-1	many	TRBJ2-1	TGCAGCGTGGGGGGGGACAGGGGGGGCAATGAGCAGTTCTTC	CSVGGDRGGNEQFF
15	NA	TRBV6-1	few	TRBJ2-1	TGTGCCAGCAGGGTCCAAGGGGGGACAAACAATGAGCAGTTCTTC	CASRVQGGTNNEQFF
13	NA	TRBV28	once	TRBJ2-1	TGTGCCAGCAGTTTTCGGAAATACAATGAGCAGTTCTTC	CASSFRKYNEQFF
15	TRBD1	TRBV2	many	TRBJ1-2	TGTGCCAGCAGTTCTCAACAGGGGTTCGGCTATGGCTACACCTTC	CASSSQQGFGYGYTF
16	NA	TRBV28	many	TRBJ2-1	TGTGCCAGCAGTTCCATAAGCGGACGATCCTACAATGAGCAGTTCTTC	CASSSISGRSYNEQFF
13	NA	TRBV27	many	TRBJ2-2	TGTGCCAGCAGTCCGCAGGGGCTCGGGGAGCTGTTTTTT	CASSPQGLGELFF
16	NA	TRBV7-2	many	TRBJ2-6	TGTGCCAGCAGCTTGGGACCGCGCTCTGGGGCCAACGTCCTGACTTTC	CASSLGPRSGANVLTF
12	NA	TRBV7-9	many	TRBJ2-1	TGTGCCAGCAGCCGTAGACAGGATGAGCAGTTCTTC	CASSRRQDEQFF
13	NA	TRBV10-2	many	TRBJ1-1	TGCGCCAGCAGTGAGTGGGGGGGCACTGAAGCTTTCTTT	CASSEWGGTEAFF
14	NA	TRBV7-9	few	TRBJ2-6	TGTGCCAGCAGGCCGGGGGCCGGGGCCAACGTCCTGACTTTC	CASRPGAGANVLTF
16	NA	TRBV5-4	NA	TRBJ2-2	TGTGCCAGCAGCCCGGGAGAAAATAGACGGACCGGGGAGCTGTTTTTT	CASSPGENRRTGELFF
13	NA	TRBV19	NA	TRBJ1-6	TGTGCCAGTAGTATAGGTCCTAATTCACCCCTCCACTTT	CASSIGPNSPLHF
15	NA	TRBV19	NA	TRBJ1-1	TGTGCCAGTAGTATACAGGGGACCATGAACACTGAAGCTTTCTTT	CASSIQGTMNTEAFF
14	NA	TRBV2	many	TRBJ1-1	TGTGCCAGCAGGGGACTTTCGGGGGGGACTGAAGCTTTCTTT	CASRGLSGGTEAFF
14	NA	TRBV7-8	many	TRBJ1-2	TGTGCCAGCAGCTCGGGGGTTTCTTGGGGGGGCTACACCTTC	CASSSGVSWGGYTF
15	TRBD1	TRBV6-2/TRBV6-3	NA	TRBJ2-3	TGTGCCAGCAGTTACGAGGCAGGGGGCGTGGATACGCAGTATTTT	CASSYEAGGVDTQYF
14	NA	TRBV2	many	TRBJ2-1	TGTGCCAGCAGTGACCGAAGCTCCTACAATGAGCAGTTCTTC	CASSDRSSYNEQFF
14	NA	TRBV2	many	TRBJ2-7	TGTGCCAGCAGTGAAGGGGCCATTTCCTACGAGCAGTACTTC	CASSEGAISYEQYF